The 14 T cell receptor beta chains listed next were all sequenced from one sample in a study of blood T cell repertoires in COVID-19. Profiled with immunoSEQ multiplex PCR; TCRdb holds only in-frame clones, not every one. The profile shows 200,000 to 250,000 clones, 85% of them singletons. The sample consisted of peripheral blood. The receptor source for this set is a man aged 35 to 55 with acute or convalescent COVID-19.

CDR3 in DNA: TGTGCCAGCAGACAGGGGCGAGGGCAGCCCCAGCATTTT. It yields the protein CASRQGRGQPQHF. V gene TRBV28 combines with J gene TRBJ1-5; 7 bases are a match to TRBD1. The V gene end was trimmed by 6 bases and the J gene end by 7 bases; junction bases not matched to a gene: 6. This CDR3 is built from 13 residues. Per the germline V gene, CDR1 is MDHEN and CDR2 is SYDVKM.

The chain has TRBV6-5 and TRBJ1-3; D call uncertain. The V and J ends lost 4 bases and 4 bases respectively, with 11 bases between them. In germline, CDR1 is MNHEY, CDR2 SVGAGI. The CDR3 has 14 amino acids. The chain's CDR3 is CASSFRGSGNTIYF. DNA for the CDR3: TGTGCCAGCAGTTTCCGGGGATCGGGAAACACCATATATTTT.

V is TRBV28 and J is TRBJ2-2; TRBD2 aligns across 11 bases. CDR1 MDHEN and CDR2 SYDVKM come from the germline V gene. This CDR3 is built from 17 residues. Unmatched junction bases numbered 15, after V lost 10 bases and J lost 5 bases. The CDR3 loop is CATDRLSGGARTGELFF. The CDR3 nucleotides are TGTGCCACTGACCGACTTAGCGGGGGGGCTCGAACCGGGGAGCTGTTTTTT.

This clone came up a few times. CDR3 loop: CATSRDFRTDQYGYTF. In DNA, the CDR3 is TGTGCCACCAGCAGAGATTTCCGGACAGACCAGTATGGCTACACCTTC. The chain couples TRBV15 to TRBJ1-2; a weak D match, TRBD1 (6 bases). Germline CDR1 reads LNHNV; CDR2 reads YYDKDF (reference sequence). Trimming took off 0 bases at V and 5 bases at J, with 16 bases between the two ends. The CDR3 length is 16 residues.

The rearrangement links TRBV11-2 to TRBJ1-2; D ambiguous. CDR1 is SGHAT and CDR2 is FQNNGV in the germline V gene. This CDR3 comprises 15 residues. V gave up 1 base and J gave up 5 bases, with 14 bases separating them. CDR3 in DNA: TGTGCCAGCAGCTTAGGCAGGCCCGCCCCTTATGGCTACACCTTC. Its translation is CASSLGRPAPYGYTF. The variable domain in full, completed from reference TRBV11-2 and TRBJ1-2, reads EAGVAQSPRYKIIEKRQSVAFWCNPISGHATLYWYQQILGQGPKLLIQFQNNGVVDDSQLPKDRFSAERLKGVDSTLKIQPAKLEDSAVYLCASSLGRPAPYGYTFGSGTRLTVV.

J is TRBJ1-3 and V is TRBV2, with TRBD1 as a possible D gene (5 bases). Looked up from germline, CDR1 is SNHLY and CDR2 is FYNNEI. Between the trimmed V and J ends, which lost 5 bases and 4 bases, there was a span of 15 bases. The CDR3 consists of 15 residues. CDR3 nucleotide sequence: TGTGCCAGCAGTATTGACAGTTCACTCGGAAACACCATATATTTT. Amino acid sequence: CASSIDSSLGNTIYF.

This chain links TRBV7-2 with TRBJ2-7; D call uncertain. The V gene lost 0 bases and the J gene lost 6 bases, with 6 bases spanning the gap. The germline V gene has CDR1 SGHTA and CDR2 FQGNSA. The CDR3 contains 12 residues. The DNA of the CDR3 is TGTGCCAGCAGCTTAGCCTCGGTCGAGCAGTACTTC. Translation gives CASSLASVEQYF.

The rearrangement links TRBV24-1 to TRBJ2-4, with unresolved D. V dropped 4 bases and J dropped 0 bases, with 15 bases sitting between them. The CDR3 has 17 residues. Germline CDR1 reads KGHDR; CDR2 reads SFDVKD. The CDR3 is CATSDVTEVIAKNIQYF. The CDR3 nucleotides read TGTGCCACCAGTGACGTTACAGAAGTAATAGCCAAAAACATTCAGTACTTC.

V usage is TRBV5-1 and J usage is TRBJ1-1; D is perhaps TRBD1 (5 bases). Between the trimmed V and J ends, which lost 4 bases and 6 bases, there was a span of 22 bases. The CDR3 runs to 16 residues. In germline, CDR1 is SGHRS, CDR2 YFSETQ. The CDR3 coding sequence is TGCGCCAGCAGCATGGACCCCGGGGGGGAGTATTCTGAAGCTTTCTTT. This gives the protein CASSMDPGGEYSEAFF.

The chain combines TRBV7-9 with TRBJ1-2; D is unresolved. The germline gives CDR1 SEHNR, CDR2 FQNEAQ (reference sequence). The CDR3 consists of 16 residues. V lost 7 bases and J lost 6, with 24 bases in between. CDR3 sequence (DNA): TGTGCCAGCAACTCACAACTCGCCCGGGGTAAAGATGGCTACACCTTC. It is translated as CASNSQLARGKDGYTF. Combining the CDR3 with reference TRBV7-9 and TRBJ1-2 gives the whole variable domain DTGVSQNPRHKITKRGQNVTFRCDPISEHNRLYWYRQTLGQGPEFLTYFQNEAQLEKSRLLSDRFSAERPKGSFSTLEIQRTEQGDSAMYLCASNSQLARGKDGYTFGSGTRLTVV.

The chain employs TRBV9 and TRBJ2-3, with D tentatively TRBD2 (6 bases). Deletions cut 0 bases from V and 2 bases from J, with 13 bases between. Germline-derived CDR1 and CDR2 are SGDLS and YYNGEE. The length of the CDR3 is 16 residues. The CDR3 loop reads CASSVVAGRNTDTQYF. As DNA, the CDR3 is TGTGCCAGCAGCGTAGTGGCGGGGCGGAACACAGATACGCAGTATTTT.

This clone has just one count. The chain has TRBV29-1 and TRBJ2-1; D not certain. Between the trimmed V and J ends, which lost 4 bases and 3 bases, there was a span of 10 bases. The CDR3 contains 13 residues. Germline V CDR1 and CDR2: SQVTM, ANQGSEA. Written as DNA, the CDR3 is TGCAGCGTTGTGAGTTTTGACTACAATGAGCAGTTCTTC. This codes for CSVVSFDYNEQFF.

This chain links TRBV3-1 (or the pseudogene TRBV3-2) with TRBJ2-5; no definite D call. Germline-derived CDR1 and CDR2 are LGHDT and YNNKEL (reference sequence). CDR3 length: 14 residues. The V end lost 3 bases, the J end lost 5 bases, and 13 bases lay between the germline ends. CDR3 nucleotides: TGTGCCAGCAGCCACTCAGATGGCTGGGAGACCCAGTACTTC. This encodes CASSHSDGWETQYF.

This chain links TRBV19 with TRBJ2-5; 7 bases agree with TRBD2. Germline V lookup: CDR1 LNHDA, CDR2 SQIVND (reference sequence). The CDR3 totals 13 residues. The junction had 9 bases not matched to a gene; V was cut back by 6 bases and J by 8 bases. The CDR3 protein is CASSQTSFGTQYF. The CDR3 region has the DNA TGTGCCAGTAGCCAGACTAGCTTTGGCACCCAGTACTTC.